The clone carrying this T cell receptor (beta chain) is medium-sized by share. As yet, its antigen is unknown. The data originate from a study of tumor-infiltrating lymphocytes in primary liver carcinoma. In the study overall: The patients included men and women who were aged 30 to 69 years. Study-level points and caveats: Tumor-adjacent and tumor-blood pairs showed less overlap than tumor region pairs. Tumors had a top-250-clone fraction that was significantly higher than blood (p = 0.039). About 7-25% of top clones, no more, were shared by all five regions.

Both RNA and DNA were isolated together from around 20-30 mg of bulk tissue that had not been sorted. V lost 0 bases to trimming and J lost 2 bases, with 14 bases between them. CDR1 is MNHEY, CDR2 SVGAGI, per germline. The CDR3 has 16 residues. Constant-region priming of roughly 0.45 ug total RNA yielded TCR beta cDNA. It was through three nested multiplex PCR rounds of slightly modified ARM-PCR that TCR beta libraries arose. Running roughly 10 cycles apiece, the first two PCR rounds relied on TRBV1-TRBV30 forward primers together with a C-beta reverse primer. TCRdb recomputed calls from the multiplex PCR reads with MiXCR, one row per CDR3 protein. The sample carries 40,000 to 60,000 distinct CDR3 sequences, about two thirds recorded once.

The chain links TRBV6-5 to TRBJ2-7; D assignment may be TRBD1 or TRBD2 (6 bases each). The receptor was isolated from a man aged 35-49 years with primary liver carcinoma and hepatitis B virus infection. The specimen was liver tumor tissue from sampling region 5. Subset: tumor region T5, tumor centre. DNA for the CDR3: TGTGCCAGCAGTTACTCTAGGGGGGTTCTGGCCTACGAGCAGTACTTC. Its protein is CASSYSRGVLAYEQYF.